This TCR beta chain was obtained from a study of vaccination effects on CD4 cells after COVID-19. The CDR3 is 13 residues long. Trimming cost V 2 bases and J 8 bases, with 12 bases left between them. CDR1 and CDR2 (germline): MNHNS, SASEGT. Upon completion of about ten days in culture, CD4+ T cells were isolated. Vaccination of participants consisted of two doses of either the BNT162b2 or mRNA-1273 vaccine. No vaccinee had earlier SARS-CoV-2 infection, and nucleocapsid antibodies were negative. Some clones are missing from TCRdb's copy, which holds only in-frame ones; the method was immunoSEQ multiplex PCR. The top ten hold 10% to 14% of the sample, which has 7,500 to 10,000 clones, approximately 72% seen once. In regard to this clone: Its specificity is unknown.

V and J are TRBV6-1 and TRBJ1-2; D uncertain. Source: CD4+ T cells from PBMCs cultured without peptide, taken after COVID-19 vaccination. This sequence was found in a human donor who received a COVID-19 vaccine. The chain's CDR3 is CASSESPDSGYTF. The DNA for the CDR3 is TGTGCCAGCAGTGAATCTCCAGACTCAGGCTACACCTTC.